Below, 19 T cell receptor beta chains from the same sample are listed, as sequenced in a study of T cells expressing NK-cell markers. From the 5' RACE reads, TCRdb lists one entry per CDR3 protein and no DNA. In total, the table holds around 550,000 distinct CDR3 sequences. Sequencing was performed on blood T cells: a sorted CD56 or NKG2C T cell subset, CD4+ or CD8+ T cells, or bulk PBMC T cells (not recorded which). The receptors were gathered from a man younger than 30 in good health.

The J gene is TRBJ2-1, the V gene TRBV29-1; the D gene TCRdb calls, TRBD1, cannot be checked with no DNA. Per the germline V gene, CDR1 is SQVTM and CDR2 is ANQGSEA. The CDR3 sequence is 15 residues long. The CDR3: CSVEGGQDQFNEQFF.

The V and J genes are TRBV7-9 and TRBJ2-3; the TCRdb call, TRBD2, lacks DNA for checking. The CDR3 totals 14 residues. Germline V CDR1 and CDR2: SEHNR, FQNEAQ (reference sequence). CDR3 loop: CASSKTEEGGTQYF.

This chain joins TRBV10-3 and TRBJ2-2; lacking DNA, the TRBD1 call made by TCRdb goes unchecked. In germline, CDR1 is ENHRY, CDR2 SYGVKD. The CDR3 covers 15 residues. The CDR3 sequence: CAIRDSGQDPGELFF.

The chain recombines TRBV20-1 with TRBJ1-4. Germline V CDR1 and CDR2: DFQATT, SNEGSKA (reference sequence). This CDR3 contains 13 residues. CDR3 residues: CSAIGVSNEKLFF.

This CDR3 reads CASSSKAGHEQYF. The chain is built from TRBV7-2 and TRBJ2-7; TCRdb indicates TRBD2, and absent DNA this call remains unverified. This CDR3 is 13 amino acids long. From germline, CDR1 is SGHTA and CDR2 FQGNSA.

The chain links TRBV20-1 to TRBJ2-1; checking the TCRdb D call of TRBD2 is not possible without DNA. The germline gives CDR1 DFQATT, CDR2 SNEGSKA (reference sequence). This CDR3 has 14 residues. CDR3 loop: CSAYPSGRLNEQFF.

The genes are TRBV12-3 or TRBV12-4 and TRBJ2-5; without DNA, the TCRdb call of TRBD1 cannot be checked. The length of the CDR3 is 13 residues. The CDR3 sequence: CASSPMAGGLGYF.

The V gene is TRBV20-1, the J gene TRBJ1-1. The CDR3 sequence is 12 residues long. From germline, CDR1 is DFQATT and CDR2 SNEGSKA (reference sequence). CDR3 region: CSGVRQNTEAFF.

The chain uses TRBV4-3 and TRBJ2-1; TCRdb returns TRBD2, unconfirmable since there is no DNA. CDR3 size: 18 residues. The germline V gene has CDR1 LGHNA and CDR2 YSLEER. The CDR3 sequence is CASSQGLAGGQVYNEQFF.

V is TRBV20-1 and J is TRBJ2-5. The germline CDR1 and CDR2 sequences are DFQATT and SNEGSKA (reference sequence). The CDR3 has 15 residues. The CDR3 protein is CSARVLLAGTETQYF.

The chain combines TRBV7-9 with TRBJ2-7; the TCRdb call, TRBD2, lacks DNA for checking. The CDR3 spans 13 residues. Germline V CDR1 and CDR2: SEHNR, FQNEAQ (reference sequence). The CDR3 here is CASSPQGHYEQYF.

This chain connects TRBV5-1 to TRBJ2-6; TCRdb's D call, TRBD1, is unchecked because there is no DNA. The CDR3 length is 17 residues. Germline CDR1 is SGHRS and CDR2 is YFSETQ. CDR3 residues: CASSLGQGRSGANVLTF.

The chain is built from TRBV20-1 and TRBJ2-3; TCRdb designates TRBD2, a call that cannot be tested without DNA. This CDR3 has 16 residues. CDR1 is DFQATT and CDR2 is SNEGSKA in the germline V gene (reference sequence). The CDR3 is CSAKAALAGGTDTQYF.

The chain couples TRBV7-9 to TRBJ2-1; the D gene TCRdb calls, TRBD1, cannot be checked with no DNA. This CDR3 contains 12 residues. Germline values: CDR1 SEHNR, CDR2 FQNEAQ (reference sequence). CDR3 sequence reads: CASGTVGGEQFF.

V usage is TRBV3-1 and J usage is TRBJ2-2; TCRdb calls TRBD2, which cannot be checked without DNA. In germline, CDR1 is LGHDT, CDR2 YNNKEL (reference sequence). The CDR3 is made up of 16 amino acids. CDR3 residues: CASSQDVATHTGELFF.

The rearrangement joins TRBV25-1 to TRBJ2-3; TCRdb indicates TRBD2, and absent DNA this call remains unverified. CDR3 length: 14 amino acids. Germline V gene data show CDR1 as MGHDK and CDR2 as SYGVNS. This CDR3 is CASSSWESTDTQYF.

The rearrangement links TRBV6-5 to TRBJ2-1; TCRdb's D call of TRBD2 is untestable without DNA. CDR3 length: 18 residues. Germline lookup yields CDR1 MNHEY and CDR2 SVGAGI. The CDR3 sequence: CASSYGKGVAGVLGEQFF.

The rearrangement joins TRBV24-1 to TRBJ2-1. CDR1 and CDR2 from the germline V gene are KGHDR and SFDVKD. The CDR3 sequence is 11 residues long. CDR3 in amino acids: CATAATGEQFF.

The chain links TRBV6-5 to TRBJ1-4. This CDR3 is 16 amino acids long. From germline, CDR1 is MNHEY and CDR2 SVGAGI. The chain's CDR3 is CASSYSRGFANEKLFF.